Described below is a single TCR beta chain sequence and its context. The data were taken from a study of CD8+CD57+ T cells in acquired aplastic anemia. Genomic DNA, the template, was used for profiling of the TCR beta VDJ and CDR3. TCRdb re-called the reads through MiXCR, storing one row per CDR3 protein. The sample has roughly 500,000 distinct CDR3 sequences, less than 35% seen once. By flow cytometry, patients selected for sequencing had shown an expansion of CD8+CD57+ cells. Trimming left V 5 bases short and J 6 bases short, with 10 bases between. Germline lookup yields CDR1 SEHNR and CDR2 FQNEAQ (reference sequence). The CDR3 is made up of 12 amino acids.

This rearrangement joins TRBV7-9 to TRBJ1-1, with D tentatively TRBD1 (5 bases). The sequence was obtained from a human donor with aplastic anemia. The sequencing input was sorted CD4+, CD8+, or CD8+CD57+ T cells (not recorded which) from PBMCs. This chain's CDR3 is CASSPTGAEAFF. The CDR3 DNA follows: TGTGCCAGCAGCCCCACGGGGGCTGAAGCTTTCTTT.